These T cell receptor beta chains were read from a single sample in a study of PD-L1 blockade in urothelial cancer. Sequencing was performed with immunoSEQ multiplex PCR; in TCRdb, only in-frame clones are kept and a portion is missing. The sample consists of over 75,000 clones, about 83% of them appearing once. Sample: PBMCs, taken around atezolizumab (anti-PD-L1) treatment. These receptors came from a man between 60 and 75 years old with urothelial cancer. CDR3s include the opening cysteine and the closing phenylalanine or tryptophan.

cdr3_length,v_call,j_call,cdr3_aa
15,TRBV11-1,TRBJ2-2,CASSLRDSRTGELFF
14,TRBV7-9,TRBJ1-1,CASSPPDSLAEAFF
15,TRBV7-2,TRBJ2-5,CASSLASTPQATQYF
19,TRBV28,TRBJ2-3,CASSLWGQGGEWGTDTQYF
14,TRBV27,TRBJ1-1,CASSFGRANTEAFF
14,TRBV4-1,TRBJ2-7,CASSQPNIDYEQYF
14,TRBV7-7,TRBJ2-1,CASSSNPGLGEQFF
16,TRBV7-8,TRBJ2-2,CASSLVWGVNTGELFF
13,TRBV9,TRBJ1-2,CASSVVWGGGYTF
14,TRBV5-1,TRBJ2-2,CASRLGPQGGELFF
14,TRBV7-2,TRBJ1-3,CASSSTVSGNTIYF
14,TRBV10-3,TRBJ2-7,CAISDRGVGDEQYF
15,TRBV7-8,TRBJ1-2,CASSTRLGANYGYTF
14,TRBV19,TRBJ1-4,CASRMGQAGEKLFF
14,TRBV7-3,TRBJ2-2,CASSFRGNTGELFF
12,TRBV7-8,TRBJ2-1,CASRDREIEQFF